A selection of T cell receptor beta chains follows, all from one sample in a study of vaccination effects on CD4 cells after COVID-19. TCRdb's copy holds only in-frame clones and misses some; the assay was immunoSEQ multiplex PCR. This sample has roughly 26,000 clones, with approximately 78% found just once. Their antigens are not known. The sequences come from CD4+ T cells from PBMCs cultured with HCoV-NL63 spike peptides, collected before COVID-19 vaccination. Source of these receptors: a human donor who had a prior SARS-CoV-2 infection. Both conserved end residues are part of each CDR3. A D gene is named only where the DNA matches it firmly. For some rows the clone size is stated as once, few or many, or as a class when expanded; others skip it.

V gene	J gene	D gene	clone size	CDR3 DNA	CDR3 protein
TRBV6-6	TRBJ1-1	-	-	TGTGCCAGCAGTCCCCAAGGGCGCCGGCGACGACTGAACACTGAAGCTTTCTTT	CASSPQGRRRRLNTEAFF
TRBV9	TRBJ2-7	TRBD2	-	TGTGCCAGCAGCAGAGAGGGAGGGGAGCAGTACTTC	CASSREGGEQYF
TRBV6-5	TRBJ2-1	-	-	TGTGCCAGCACTCTGGAACTCCACAATGAGCAGTTCTTC	CASTLELHNEQFF
TRBV27	TRBJ2-3	TRBD1	-	TGTGCCAGCACCCCGGACAGGGGGGTCCTTAGTACGCAGTATTTT	CASTPDRGVLSTQYF
TRBV2	TRBJ2-3	TRBD2	few	TGTGCCAGCAGGACTCCCTTTAGCGGGGGAGCAGATACGCAGTATTTT	CASRTPFSGGADTQYF
TRBV30	TRBJ1-2	-	-	TGTGCCTGGAGTAGGACCCCGGGACAAGGTCTTGGCTACACCTTC	CAWSRTPGQGLGYTF
TRBV18	TRBJ1-3	TRBD1	-	TGTGCCAGCTCACCCGCCTCGGGACAGGGTCAAAACACCATATATTTT	CASSPASGQGQNTIYF
TRBV7-2	TRBJ1-2	-	once	TGTGCCAGCAGCCCACAGGGAACACTGAACTATGGCTACACCTTC	CASSPQGTLNYGYTF
TRBV7-3	TRBJ1-3	-	medium-sized	TGTGCCAGCAGCTTAACGGGAGGTGGAAACACCATATATTTT	CASSLTGGGNTIYF
TRBV4-1	TRBJ1-1	TRBD1	-	TGCGCCAGCAGCCAAGACAGGTTTCGCGGGACAGGGGAAACTGAAGCTTTCTTT	CASSQDRFRGTGETEAFF
TRBV7-9	TRBJ2-1	TRBD2	-	TGTGCCAGCAGCTTTAGCGGGGTATATGGTTACAATGAGCAGTTCTTC	CASSFSGVYGYNEQFF
TRBV5-1	TRBJ2-1	TRBD2	few	TGCGCCAGCAGCCCTAGCGGGAGTTCCTACAATGAGCAGTTCTTC	CASSPSGSSYNEQFF
TRBV24-1	TRBJ2-1	TRBD1	-	TGTGCCACCAGTGAGTTGGGACAGGGTTTGTACAATGAGCAGTTCTTC	CATSELGQGLYNEQFF
TRBV15	TRBJ2-3	-	-	TGTGCCACCAGCAGATCCCCTAGCTCAGATACGCAGTATTTT	CATSRSPSSDTQYF
TRBV5-4	TRBJ2-5	-	-	TGTGCCAGCAAGGGGGAGTCGGGCCAAGAGACCCAGTACTTC	CASKGESGQETQYF
TRBV3-1/TRBV3-2	TRBJ1-5	-	-	TGTGCCAGCAGCCAAGGGTGGCAGCCCCAGCATTTT	CASSQGWQPQHF
TRBV7-2	TRBJ1-1	-	-	TGTGCCAGCAGCTCGTCAGGGGACACTGAAGCTTTCTTT	CASSSSGDTEAFF
TRBV5-1	TRBJ1-5	TRBD1	-	TGCGCCAGCAGCGAAGGGACAGGGGGTCCCTTGAGCAATCAGCCCCAGCATTTT	CASSEGTGGPLSNQPQHF
TRBV24-1	TRBJ1-3	-	-	TGTGCCACCAGTAGTGGATCCAACTCTGGAAACACCATATATTTT	CATSSGSNSGNTIYF
TRBV5-1	TRBJ1-1	-	few	TGCGCCAGCAGCCAAACTACAGGAGGGAACACTGAAGCTTTCTTT	CASSQTTGGNTEAFF
TRBV6-5	TRBJ2-7	-	few	TGTGCCAGCAAGGAAGGCTTCTCCTACGAGCAGTACTTC	CASKEGFSYEQYF
TRBV4-1	TRBJ2-3	-	-	TGCGCCAGCAGCCAGACACCAAGTTACGGTTCCACAGATACGCAGTATTTT	CASSQTPSYGSTDTQYF
TRBV7-9	TRBJ2-3	TRBD2	-	TGTGCCAGCAGCTATTTACTAGCGGGAGACGTTATGGATACGCAGTATTTT	CASSYLLAGDVMDTQYF
TRBV6-5	TRBJ2-7	TRBD1	-	TGTGCCAGCAGTATTAATCCCGGGACAGGACACCAGCAGTACTTC	CASSINPGTGHQQYF
TRBV9	TRBJ1-3	-	once	TGTGCCAGCAGCGTAGCCCAGGGGCCCGGAAACACCATATATTTT	CASSVAQGPGNTIYF
TRBV20-1	TRBJ2-5	-	-	TGCAGTGCGCATTGGGGAGAGACCCAGTACTTC	CSAHWGETQYF
TRBV7-2	TRBJ1-3	-	-	TGTGCCAGCAGCCCCCTGGGCGGATATTACTCTGGAAACACCATATATTTT	CASSPLGGYYSGNTIYF
TRBV5-1	TRBJ2-5	TRBD1	-	TGCGCCAGCAGCCAGACAGGACAGGGACGGGGAGAGACCCAGTACTTC	CASSQTGQGRGETQYF
TRBV7-2	TRBJ2-1	TRBD2	once	TGTGCCAGCAGCCCTAGACTAGCGGAAAAGAACAATGAGCAGTTCTTC	CASSPRLAEKNNEQFF
TRBV18	TRBJ1-6	TRBD1	-	TGTGCCAGCTCACCAATCCGGGACAGGAATTCACCCCTCCACTTT	CASSPIRDRNSPLHF
TRBV27	TRBJ2-3	-	once	TGTGCCAGCAGTTTAAGCGTGAGCACAGATACGCAGTATTTT	CASSLSVSTDTQYF
TRBV5-1	TRBJ2-3	TRBD2	once	TGCGCCAGCAGGTCTAGCGGGAGTTCGGATACGCAGTATTTT	CASRSSGSSDTQYF
TRBV7-9	TRBJ2-7	-	few	TGTGCCAGCAATAGAGGGAGTAGTAACTACGAGCAGTACTTC	CASNRGSSNYEQYF
TRBV12-3/TRBV12-4	TRBJ1-1	-	once	TGTGCCAGCAGTGTTCAACCCATCACTGAAGCTTTCTTT	CASSVQPITEAFF
TRBV18	TRBJ1-1	TRBD1	-	TGTGCCAGCTCACCCACAGGGGGTGTCACTGAAGCTTTCTTT	CASSPTGGVTEAFF
TRBV10-3	TRBJ2-1	TRBD2	-	TGTGCCATCCAGCGGGAGGGCCGATCCTACAATGAGCAGTTCTTC	CAIQREGRSYNEQFF
TRBV4-2	TRBJ1-4	-	-	TGTGCCAGCAGCCAAGCGGACAGAGACTCCGAAAAACTGTTTTTT	CASSQADRDSEKLFF
TRBV6-1	TRBJ1-2	-	-	TGTGCCAGCAGTGAATTGAGGGGCGAAAACTATGGCTACACCTTC	CASSELRGENYGYTF
TRBV25-1	TRBJ1-3	-	-	TGTGCCAGCAGTGAGCAGAACTCTGGAAACACCATATATTTT	CASSEQNSGNTIYF
TRBV27	TRBJ1-2	TRBD1	-	TGTGCCAGCAGTCGGTCAGGGGGGACCTATGGCTACACCTTC	CASSRSGGTYGYTF
TRBV6-5	TRBJ2-3	-	-	TGTGCCACCAGCCCCGTAGCACCGCTGGGCGATACGCAGTATTTT	CATSPVAPLGDTQYF
TRBV19	TRBJ1-2	TRBD1	-	TGTGCCAGTAGTATATATCGACAGGGCAACTATGGCTACACCTTC	CASSIYRQGNYGYTF